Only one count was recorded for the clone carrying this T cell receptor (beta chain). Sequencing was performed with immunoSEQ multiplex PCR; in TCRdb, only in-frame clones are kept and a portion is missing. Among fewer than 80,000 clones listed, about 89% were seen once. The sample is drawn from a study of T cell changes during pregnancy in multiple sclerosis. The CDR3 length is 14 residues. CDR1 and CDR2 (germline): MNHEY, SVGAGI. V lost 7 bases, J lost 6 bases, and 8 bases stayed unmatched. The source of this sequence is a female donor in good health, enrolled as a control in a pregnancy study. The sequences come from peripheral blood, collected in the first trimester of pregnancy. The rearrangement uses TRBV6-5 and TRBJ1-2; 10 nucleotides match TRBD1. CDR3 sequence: CASTQRTGGDGYTF. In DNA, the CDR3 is TGTGCCAGCACTCAAAGGACAGGGGGTGATGGCTACACCTTC.